This T cell receptor (beta chain) was identified during a study of OX40 agonist ivuxolimab in advanced cancers. Study overall: Patients received the agonistic anti-OX40 (CD134) antibody ivuxolimab.

Method: immunoSEQ multiplex PCR; TCRdb's copy keeps in-frame clones and lacks some. The sample has around 70,000 clones; roughly 82% are singletons. V shed 4 bases, J shed 4 bases, and the junction held 15 bases outside the gene matches. The germline gives CDR1 MGHRA, CDR2 YSYEKL. This CDR3 contains 19 residues. Sequencing used CD4+ or CD8+ T cells sorted from blood, obtained in a trial of the OX40 agonist ivuxolimab. The rearrangement uses TRBV4-1 and TRBJ2-6; 8 nucleotides line up with TRBD1. The receptor's source is an adult with an advanced solid tumor such as melanoma, head and neck, liver or kidney cancer. CDR3: CASSRQEVTGGTGANVLTF. Here the CDR3 DNA reads TGCGCCAGCAGCCGACAAGAGGTAACAGGGGGAACAGGGGCCAACGTCCTGACTTTC.